Each of the 5 T cell receptor beta chains below was sequenced from the same sample in a study of blood T cell repertoires in COVID-19 (dated by TCRdb to 2018 to 2021). The library relied on the immunoSEQ multiplex PCR assay. TCRdb's version of the immuneACCESS table is confined to in-frame rearrangements and falls short of the full clone set. An unresolved V gene accounts for under half of the shortfall where checked; the remainder is of unknown origin. In all, the sample holds around 330,000 clones, and around 85% of those were seen once. The ten largest clones represent 1.5% to 2% of the sample. The specimen sequenced was PBMCs or T cells enriched from blood (not recorded which). The receptors were gathered from a woman between 25 and 40 years old who had been exposed to COVID-19.

The chain employs TRBV11-3 and TRBJ2-2; D call uncertain. V dropped 1 base and J dropped 1 base, with 10 bases sitting between them. This CDR3 is built from 16 residues. The germline V gene encodes CDR1 SGHNT and CDR2 YENEEA. The CDR3 DNA follows: TGTGCCAGCAGCTTAGGTGGTTCAGGGAACACCGGGGAGCTGTTTTTT. This sequence encodes CASSLGGSGNTGELFF.

This clone showed up just once. V is TRBV2 and J is TRBJ1-1; unclear D gene. V dropped 6 bases and J dropped 2 bases, with 10 bases sitting between them. Germline CDR1 reads SNHLY; CDR2 reads FYNNEI. The CDR3 is made up of 13 amino acids. CDR3 sequence: CASSTQQNTEAFF. The CDR3 nucleotides read TGTGCCAGCAGCACACAACAAAACACTGAAGCTTTCTTT.

The chain carries TRBV21-1 and TRBJ2-5; the table's D gene call, TRBD2, was not cross checked with the DNA. TRBV21-1 is classified as a pseudogene. The CDR3 covers 15 residues. CDR3: CASSKEASGQETQYF. CDR3 nucleotides: TGTGCCAGCAGCAAAGAAGCTAGCGGCCAAGAGACCCAGTACTTC.

The chain couples TRBV29-1 to TRBJ1-1, with D possibly TRBD1 on 5 matching bases. The CDR3 is 14 amino acids. The germline gives CDR1 SQVTM, CDR2 ANQGSEA. V shed 4 bases and J shed 0 bases, with 12 bases lying between them. The CDR3 DNA reads TGCAGCGTTGTCCGGGAGGGGTTGAACACTGAAGCTTTCTTT. Residues: CSVVREGLNTEAFF.

The chain employs TRBV12-3 or TRBV12-4 and TRBJ1-1; D is uncertain. The CDR3 has 11 residues. V lost 4 bases to trimming and J lost 5 bases, with 5 bases between them. CDR3 residues: CASSYATEAFF. CDR3 DNA sequence: TGTGCCAGCAGTTACGCGACTGAAGCTTTCTTT.